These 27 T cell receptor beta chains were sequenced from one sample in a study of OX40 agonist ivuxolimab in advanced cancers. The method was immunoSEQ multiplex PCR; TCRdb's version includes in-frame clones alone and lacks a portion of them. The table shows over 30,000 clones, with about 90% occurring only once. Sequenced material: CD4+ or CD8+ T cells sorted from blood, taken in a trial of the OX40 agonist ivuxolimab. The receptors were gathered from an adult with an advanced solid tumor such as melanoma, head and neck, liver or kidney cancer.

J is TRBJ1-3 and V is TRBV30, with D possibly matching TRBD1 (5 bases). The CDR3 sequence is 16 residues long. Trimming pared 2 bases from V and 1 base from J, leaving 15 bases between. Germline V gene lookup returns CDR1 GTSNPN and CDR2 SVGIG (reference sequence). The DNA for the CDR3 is TGTGCCTGGAGTAAAGGGGAACTGTCTTCTGGAAACACCATATATTTT. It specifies CAWSKGELSSGNTIYF.

The CDR3 DNA follows: TGTGCCAGCAGTGAAGGAAGTTCGTCCTATGGCTACACCTTC. This gives the protein CASSEGSSSYGYTF. The V gene is TRBV2, the J gene TRBJ1-2, with unresolved D. The V gene's germline CDR1 is SNHLY and CDR2 FYNNEI. The CDR3 is 14 residues long. The V end was cut by 1 base, the J end by 4 bases, with 10 bases between.

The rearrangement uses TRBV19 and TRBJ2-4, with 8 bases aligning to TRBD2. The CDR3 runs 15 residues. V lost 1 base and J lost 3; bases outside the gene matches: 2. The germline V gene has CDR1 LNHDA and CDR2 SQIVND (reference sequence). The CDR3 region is CASSIGGGSKNIQYF. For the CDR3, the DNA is TGTGCCAGTAGTATAGGCGGGGGGAGCAAAAACATTCAGTACTTC.

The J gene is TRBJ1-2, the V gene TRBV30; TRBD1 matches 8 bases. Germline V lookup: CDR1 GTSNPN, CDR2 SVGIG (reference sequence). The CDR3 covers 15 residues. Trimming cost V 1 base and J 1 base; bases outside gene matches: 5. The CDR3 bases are TGTGCCTGGAGTGCGAACAGGGGGATTAACTATGGCTACACCTTC. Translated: CAWSANRGINYGYTF.

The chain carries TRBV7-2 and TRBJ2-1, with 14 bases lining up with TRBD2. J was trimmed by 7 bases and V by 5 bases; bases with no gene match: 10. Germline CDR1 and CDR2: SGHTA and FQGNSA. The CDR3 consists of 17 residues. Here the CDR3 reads CASSRPGLAGVRNEQFF. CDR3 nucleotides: TGTGCCAGCAGCAGACCGGGACTAGCGGGAGTGAGGAATGAGCAGTTCTTC.

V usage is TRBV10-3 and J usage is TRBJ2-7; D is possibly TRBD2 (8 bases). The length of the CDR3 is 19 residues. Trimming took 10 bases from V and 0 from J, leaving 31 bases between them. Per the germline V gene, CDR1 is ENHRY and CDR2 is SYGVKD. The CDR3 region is CATAGGDRDFGLSSYEQYF. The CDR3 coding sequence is TGTGCCACCGCGGGGGGTGACAGGGATTTTGGGCTAAGCTCCTACGAGCAGTACTTC.

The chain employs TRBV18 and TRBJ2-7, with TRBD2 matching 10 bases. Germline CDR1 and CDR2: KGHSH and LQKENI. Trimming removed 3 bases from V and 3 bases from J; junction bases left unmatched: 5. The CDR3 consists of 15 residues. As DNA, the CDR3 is TGTGCCAGCTCACCCCCGGGACTAGCGAGCTACGAGCAGTACTTC. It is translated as CASSPPGLASYEQYF.

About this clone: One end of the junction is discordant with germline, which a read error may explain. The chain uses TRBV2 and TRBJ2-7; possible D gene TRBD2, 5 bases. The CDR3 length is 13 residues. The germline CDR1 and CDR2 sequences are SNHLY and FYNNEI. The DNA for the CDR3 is TGTGCCAGCAGTGAACACAACAGCGGATCTGGGAACTTC. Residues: CASSEHNSGSGNF.

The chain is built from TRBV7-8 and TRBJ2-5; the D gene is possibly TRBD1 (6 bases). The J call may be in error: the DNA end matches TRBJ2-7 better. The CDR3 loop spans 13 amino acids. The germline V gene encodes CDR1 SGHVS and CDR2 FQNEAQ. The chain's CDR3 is CASSLGRGYEQYF. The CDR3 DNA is TGTGCCAGCAGCTTAGGCAGGGGATACGAGCAGTACTTC.

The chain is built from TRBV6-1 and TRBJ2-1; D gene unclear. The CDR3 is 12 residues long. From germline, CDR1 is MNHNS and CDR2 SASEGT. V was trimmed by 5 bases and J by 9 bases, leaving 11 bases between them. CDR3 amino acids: CASSLRMGEQFF. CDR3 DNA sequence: TGTGCCAGCAGTCTTAGGATGGGTGAGCAGTTCTTC.

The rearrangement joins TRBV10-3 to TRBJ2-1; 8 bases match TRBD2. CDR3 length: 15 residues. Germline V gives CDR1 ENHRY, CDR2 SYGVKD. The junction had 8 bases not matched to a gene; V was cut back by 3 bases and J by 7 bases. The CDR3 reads CAISDISGSSNEQFF. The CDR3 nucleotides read TGTGCCATCAGTGATATAAGCGGGAGTTCGAATGAGCAGTTCTTC.

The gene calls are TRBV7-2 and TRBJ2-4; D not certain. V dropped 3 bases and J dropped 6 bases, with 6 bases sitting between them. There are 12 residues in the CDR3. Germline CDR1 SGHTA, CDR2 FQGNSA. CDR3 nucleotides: TGTGCCAGCAGCTTGGGCGGAAACATTCAGTACTTC. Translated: CASSLGGNIQYF.

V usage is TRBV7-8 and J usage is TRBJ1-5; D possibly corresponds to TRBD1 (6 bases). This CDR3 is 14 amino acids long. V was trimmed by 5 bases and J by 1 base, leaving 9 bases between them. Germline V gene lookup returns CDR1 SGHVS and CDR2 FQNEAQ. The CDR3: CASSRGQSNQPQHF. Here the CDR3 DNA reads TGTGCCAGCAGCCGGGGGCAAAGCAATCAGCCCCAGCATTTT.

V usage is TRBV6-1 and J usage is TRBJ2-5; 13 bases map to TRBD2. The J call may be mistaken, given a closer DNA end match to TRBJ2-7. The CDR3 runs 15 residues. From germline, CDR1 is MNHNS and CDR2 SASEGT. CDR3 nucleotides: TGTGCCACCACGTGGGGACTAGCGGGGAACTACGAGCAGTACTTC. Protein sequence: CATTWGLAGNYEQYF.

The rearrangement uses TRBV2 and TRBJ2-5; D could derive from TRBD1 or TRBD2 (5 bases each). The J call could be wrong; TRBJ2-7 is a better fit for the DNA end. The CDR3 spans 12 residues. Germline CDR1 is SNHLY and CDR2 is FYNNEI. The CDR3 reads CASTGEGHEQYF. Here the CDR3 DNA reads TGTGCCAGCACCGGAGAGGGACACGAGCAGTACTTC.

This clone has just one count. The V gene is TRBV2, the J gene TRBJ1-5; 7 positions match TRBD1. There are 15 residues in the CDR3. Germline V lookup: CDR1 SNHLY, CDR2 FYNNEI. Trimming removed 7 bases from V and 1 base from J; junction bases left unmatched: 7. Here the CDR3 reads CASNQRGRSNQPQHF. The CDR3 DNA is TGTGCCAGCAACCAAAGGGGGCGGAGCAATCAGCCCCAGCATTTT. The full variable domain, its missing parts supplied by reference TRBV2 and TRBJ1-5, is EPEVTQTPSHQVTQMGQEVILRCVPISNHLYFYWYRQILGQKVEFLVSFYNNEISEKSEIFDDQFSVERPDGSNFTLKIRSTKLEDSAMYFCASNQRGRSNQPQHFGDGTRLSIL.

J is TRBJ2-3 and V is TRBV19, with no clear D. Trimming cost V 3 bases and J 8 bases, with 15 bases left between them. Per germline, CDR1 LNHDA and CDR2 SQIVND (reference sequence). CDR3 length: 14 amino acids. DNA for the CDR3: TGTGCCAGTAGTATGACCGGCCCACGAGGTACGCAGTATTTT. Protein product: CASSMTGPRGTQYF.

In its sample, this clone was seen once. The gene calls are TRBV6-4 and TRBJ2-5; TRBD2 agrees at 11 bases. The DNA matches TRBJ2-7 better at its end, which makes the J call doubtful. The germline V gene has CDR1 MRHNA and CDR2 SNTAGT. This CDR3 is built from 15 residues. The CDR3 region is CASSDRRLAGIEQYF. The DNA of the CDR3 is TGTGCCAGCAGTGACCGCCGACTAGCGGGGATCGAGCAGTACTTC.

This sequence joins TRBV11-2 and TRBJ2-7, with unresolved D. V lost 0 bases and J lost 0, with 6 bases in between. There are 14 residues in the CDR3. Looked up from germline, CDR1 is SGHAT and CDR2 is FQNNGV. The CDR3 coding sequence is TGTGCCAGCAGCTTAGATCACTTCTCCTACGAGCAGTACTTC. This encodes CASSLDHFSYEQYF. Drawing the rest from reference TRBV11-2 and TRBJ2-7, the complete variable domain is EAGVAQSPRYKIIEKRQSVAFWCNPISGHATLYWYQQILGQGPKLLIQFQNNGVVDDSQLPKDRFSAERLKGVDSTLKIQPAKLEDSAVYLCASSLDHFSYEQYFGPGTRLTVT.

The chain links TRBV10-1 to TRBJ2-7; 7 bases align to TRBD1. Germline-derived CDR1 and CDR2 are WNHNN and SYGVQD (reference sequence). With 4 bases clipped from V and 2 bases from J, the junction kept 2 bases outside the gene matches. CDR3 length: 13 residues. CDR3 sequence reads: CASSGGQPYEQYF. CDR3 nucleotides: TGCGCCAGCAGTGGGGGACAGCCCTACGAGCAGTACTTC.

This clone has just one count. DNA for the CDR3: TGTGCCAGTGGGACAGGGGGACGGGACACTGAAGCTTTCTTT. This translates into CASGTGGRDTEAFF. The chain employs TRBV9 and TRBJ1-1, with 11 nucleotides matching TRBD1. CDR1 is SGDLS, CDR2 YYNGEE, per germline. The CDR3 runs to 14 residues. V dropped 8 bases and J dropped 3; count of bases not matched to a gene: 6.

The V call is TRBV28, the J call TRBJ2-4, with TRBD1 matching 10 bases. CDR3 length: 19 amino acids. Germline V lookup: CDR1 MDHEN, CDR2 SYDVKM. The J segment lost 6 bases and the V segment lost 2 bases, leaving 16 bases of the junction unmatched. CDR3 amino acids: CASSLPGQGIPQSPNIQYF. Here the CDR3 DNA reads TGTGCCAGCAGTTTACCGGGACAGGGGATCCCCCAATCCCCAAACATTCAGTACTTC.

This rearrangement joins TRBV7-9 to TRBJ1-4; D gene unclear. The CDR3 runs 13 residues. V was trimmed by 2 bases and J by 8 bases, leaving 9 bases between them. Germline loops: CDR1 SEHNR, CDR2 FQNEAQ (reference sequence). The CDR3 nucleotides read TGTGCCAGCAGCTTAATGGGGAAGGAAAAACTGTTTTTT. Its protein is CASSLMGKEKLFF.

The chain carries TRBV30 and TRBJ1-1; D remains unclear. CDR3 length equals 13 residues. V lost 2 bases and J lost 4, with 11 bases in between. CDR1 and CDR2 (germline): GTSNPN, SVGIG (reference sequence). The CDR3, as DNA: TGTGCCTGGAGTATTGGGAGGACCACTGAAGCTTTCTTT. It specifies CAWSIGRTTEAFF.

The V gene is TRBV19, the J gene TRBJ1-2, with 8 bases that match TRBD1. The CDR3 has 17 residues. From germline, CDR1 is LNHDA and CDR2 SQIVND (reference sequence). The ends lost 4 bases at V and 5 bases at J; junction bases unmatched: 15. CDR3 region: CASSSPPGTGPNYGYTF. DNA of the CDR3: TGTGCCAGTAGTAGCCCCCCCGGGACAGGACCCAATTATGGCTACACCTTC.

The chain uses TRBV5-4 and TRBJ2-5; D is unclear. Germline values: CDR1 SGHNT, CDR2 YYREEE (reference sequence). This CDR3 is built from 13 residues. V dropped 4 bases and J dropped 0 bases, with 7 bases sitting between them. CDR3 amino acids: CASSRENQETQYF. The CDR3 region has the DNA TGTGCCAGCAGCCGAGAGAACCAAGAGACCCAGTACTTC.

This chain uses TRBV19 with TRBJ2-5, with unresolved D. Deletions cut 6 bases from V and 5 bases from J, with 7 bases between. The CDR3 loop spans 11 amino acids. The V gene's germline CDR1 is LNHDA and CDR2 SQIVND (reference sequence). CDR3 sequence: CASSLEETQYF. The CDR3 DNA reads TGTGCCAGTAGCCTGGAGGAGACCCAGTACTTC.